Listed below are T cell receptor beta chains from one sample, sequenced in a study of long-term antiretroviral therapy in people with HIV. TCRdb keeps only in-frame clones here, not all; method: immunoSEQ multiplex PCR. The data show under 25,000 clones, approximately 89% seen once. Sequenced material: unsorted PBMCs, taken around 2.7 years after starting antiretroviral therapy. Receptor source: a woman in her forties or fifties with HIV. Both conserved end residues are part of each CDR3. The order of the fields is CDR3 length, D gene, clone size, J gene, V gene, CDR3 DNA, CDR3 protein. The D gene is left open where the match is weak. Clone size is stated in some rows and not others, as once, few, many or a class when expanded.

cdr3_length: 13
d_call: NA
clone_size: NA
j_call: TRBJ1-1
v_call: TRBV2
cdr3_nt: TGTGCCAGAACTACGAATGAGGTGGGTGAAGCTTTCTTT
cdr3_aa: CARTTNEVGEAFF

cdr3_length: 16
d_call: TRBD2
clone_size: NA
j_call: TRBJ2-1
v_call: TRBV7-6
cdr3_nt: TGTGCCAGCAGCTTATCCGGGACTAGCGGGAGCAATGAGCAGTTCTTC
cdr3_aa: CASSLSGTSGSNEQFF

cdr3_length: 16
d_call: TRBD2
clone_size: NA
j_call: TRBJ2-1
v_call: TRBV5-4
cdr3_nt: TGTGCCAGCACCTCCGGGGGGGGAGGTGACTACAATGAGCAGTTCTTC
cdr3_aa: CASTSGGGGDYNEQFF

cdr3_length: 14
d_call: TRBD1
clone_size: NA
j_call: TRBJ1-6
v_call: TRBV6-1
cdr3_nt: TGTGCCAGCAGCCTGACAGGGACTAATTCACCCCTCCACTTT
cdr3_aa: CASSLTGTNSPLHF

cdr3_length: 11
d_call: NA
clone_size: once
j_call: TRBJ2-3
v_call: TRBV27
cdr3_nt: TGTGCCAGCATGTCGGGACTTCTAAGGTATTTT
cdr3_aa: CASMSGLLRYF

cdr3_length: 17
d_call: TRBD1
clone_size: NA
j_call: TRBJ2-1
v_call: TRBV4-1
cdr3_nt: TGCGCCAGCAGCCAACAGGGGGATGGCCTTCAGCCCGTAGACAAGTTCTTC
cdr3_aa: CASSQQGDGLQPVDKFF

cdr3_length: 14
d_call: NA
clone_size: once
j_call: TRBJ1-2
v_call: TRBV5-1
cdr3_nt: TGCGCCAGCAGCGGCGCAGGGGAGGGGTATGGCTACACCTTC
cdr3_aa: CASSGAGEGYGYTF

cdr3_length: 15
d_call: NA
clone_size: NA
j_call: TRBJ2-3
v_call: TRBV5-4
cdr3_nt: TGTGCCAGCAGCGAAGACCTGAGGGGAACAGATACGCAGTATTTT
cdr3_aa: CASSEDLRGTDTQYF

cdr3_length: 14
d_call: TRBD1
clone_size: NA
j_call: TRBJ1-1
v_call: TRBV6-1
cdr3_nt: TGTGCCAGCAGCGCCGGGACAGCGAACACTGAAGCTTTCTTT
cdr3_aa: CASSAGTANTEAFF

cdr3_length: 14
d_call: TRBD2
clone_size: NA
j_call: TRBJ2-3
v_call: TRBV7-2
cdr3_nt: TGTGCCAGCAGCCCAGGACTAGCGAGATATACGCAGTATTTT
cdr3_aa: CASSPGLARYTQYF

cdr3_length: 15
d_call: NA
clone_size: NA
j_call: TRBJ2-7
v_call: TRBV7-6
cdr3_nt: TGTGCCAGCAGCTTAGCGCAAGGGTTCACCTACGAGCAGTACTTC
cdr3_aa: CASSLAQGFTYEQYF

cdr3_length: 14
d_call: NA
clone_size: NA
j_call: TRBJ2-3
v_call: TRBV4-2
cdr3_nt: TGTGCCAGCAGCCAAGAAGGGTACACAGATACGCAGTATTTT
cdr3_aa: CASSQEGYTDTQYF

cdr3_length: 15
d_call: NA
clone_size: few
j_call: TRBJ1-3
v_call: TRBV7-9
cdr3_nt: TGTGCCAGCAGCTTGCCGCGGTTAGAAGGAAACACCATATATTTT
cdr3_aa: CASSLPRLEGNTIYF

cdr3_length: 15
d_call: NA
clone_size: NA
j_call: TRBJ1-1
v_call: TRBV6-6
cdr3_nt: TGTGCCAGCAGTTCCCTGGACGGCCCGAACACTGAAGCTTTCTTT
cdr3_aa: CASSSLDGPNTEAFF

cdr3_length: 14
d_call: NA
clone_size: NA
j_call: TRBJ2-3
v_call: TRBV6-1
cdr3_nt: TGTGCCAGCAGTGTTTTCGGTAGCACAGATACGCAGTATTTT
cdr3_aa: CASSVFGSTDTQYF

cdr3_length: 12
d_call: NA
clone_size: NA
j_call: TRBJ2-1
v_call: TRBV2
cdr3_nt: TGTGCCAGCAGTGAACTAAGCAATGAGCAGTTCTTC
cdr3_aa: CASSELSNEQFF

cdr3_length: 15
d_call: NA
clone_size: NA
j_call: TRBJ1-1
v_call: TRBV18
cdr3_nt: TGTGCCAGCTCACCAGGCGGGACACTGAACACTGAAGCTTTCTTT
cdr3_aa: CASSPGGTLNTEAFF

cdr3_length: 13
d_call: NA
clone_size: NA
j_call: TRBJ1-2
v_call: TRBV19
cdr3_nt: TGTGCCAGTACCACAGGGTTTGTCTATGGCTACACCTTC
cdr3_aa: CASTTGFVYGYTF

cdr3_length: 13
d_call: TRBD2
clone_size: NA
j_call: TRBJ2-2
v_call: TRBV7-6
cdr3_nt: TGTGCCAGCAGACTAGCGGAAACCGGGGAGCTGTTTTTT
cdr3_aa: CASRLAETGELFF

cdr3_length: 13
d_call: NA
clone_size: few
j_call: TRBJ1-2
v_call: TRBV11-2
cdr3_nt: TGTGCCAGCAGCCCCGGAGTCAACTATGGCTACACCTTC
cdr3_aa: CASSPGVNYGYTF